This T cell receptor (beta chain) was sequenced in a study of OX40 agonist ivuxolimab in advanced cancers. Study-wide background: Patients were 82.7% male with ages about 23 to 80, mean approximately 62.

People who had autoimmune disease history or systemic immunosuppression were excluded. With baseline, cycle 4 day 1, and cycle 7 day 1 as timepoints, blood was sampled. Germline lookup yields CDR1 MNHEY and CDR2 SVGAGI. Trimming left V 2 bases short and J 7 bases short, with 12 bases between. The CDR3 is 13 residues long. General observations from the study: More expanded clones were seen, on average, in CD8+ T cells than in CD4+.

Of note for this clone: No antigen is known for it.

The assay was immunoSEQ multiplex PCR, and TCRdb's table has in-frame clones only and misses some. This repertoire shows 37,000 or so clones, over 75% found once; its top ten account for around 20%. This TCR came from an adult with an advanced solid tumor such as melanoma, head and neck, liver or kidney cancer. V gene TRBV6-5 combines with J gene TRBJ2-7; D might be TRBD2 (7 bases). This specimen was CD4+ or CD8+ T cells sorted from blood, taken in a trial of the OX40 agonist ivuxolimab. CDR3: CASSYEGGEEQYF. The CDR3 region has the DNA TGTGCCAGCAGTTACGAGGGGGGGGAAGAGCAGTACTTC.